The clone carrying this TCR beta chain was counted ten times or more. The target antigen is unknown. 2 million unsorted PBMCs were stored in RNAlater at -80 °C before RNA extraction. This entry belongs to a study of neurological immune-mediated disorders. Findings of the study overall: The multiple sclerosis repertoire cluster lacked an association with any feature, whether clinical or MRI.

The CDR3 runs to 11 residues. The V gene's germline CDR1 is DFQATT and CDR2 SNEGSKA (reference sequence). V lost 1 base to trimming and J lost 4 bases, with 3 bases between them. The cDNA came from 5'RACE, which used 10-nucleotide random UMIs. Over 170 million TCR-beta sequences from 15-18 subjects came out of each sequencing run. TCRdb reprocessed the 5' RACE reads with MiXCR, giving one entry per CDR3 protein. The repertoire consists of some 60,000 distinct CDR3 sequences, with roughly 3.5% occurring once and the leading ten covering 2.2%. The genes are TRBV20-1 and TRBJ2-3; D uncertain. The receptor's source is a woman aged 45-65 years with multiple sclerosis. The sample was PBMCs. CDR3 protein: CSARAPDTQYF. The CDR3 coding sequence is TGCAGTGCTAGAGCCCCAGATACGCAGTATTTT.